This T cell receptor beta chain derives from a study of T cells in Graves' hyperthyroidism and ophthalmopathy (dated by TCRdb to about 2019). Describing the broader study: TCR V-J signatures able to tell the groups apart were searched for in a discovery cohort of around 95 patients, of whom around 43 had Graves' ophthalmopathy and 57 had stable Graves' hyperthyroidism. An independent validation cohort of under 20 hyperthyroidism patients and about 15 patients who later progressed to ophthalmopathy tested prospective prediction of ophthalmopathy. For training and testing, the 95 to 100 patients in the discovery cohort were randomly divided in a 7:3 ratio. The paper describes TCR Vbeta CDR3 sequencing of around 130 peripheral blood samples, made up of roughly 45 ophthalmopathy patients, around 78 hyperthyroidism patients and roughly 17 progressor patients. After sampling, hyperthyroidism patients received methimazole starting at 30 mg daily, and ophthalmopathy patients received high-dose intravenous methylprednisolone. The study also compared thyroid tissue and blood T-cell repertoires from several Graves' hyperthyroidism patients.

Any patient with an uncontrolled infection, another autoimmune disease, pregnancy or lactation was excluded. Clinical symptoms, serum thyroxine and TRAb, thyroid ultrasound, and orbital computed tomography formed the basis for the diagnoses. Total RNA was extracted with Trizol reagent, and quality was checked on an Agilent 2100 Bioanalyzer. Study-level results and caveats: Blood samples also contained most of the expanded thyroid clonotypes (frequency above 0.001), which suggests that blood repertoires may reflect thyroid immune responses. In validation, progression to ophthalmopathy was predicted by the model with around 71% sensitivity and around 76% specificity, a median of around 5.9 months before onset. In cross-validation, a model built on a 13 V-J signature told ophthalmopathy apart from stable hyperthyroidism with approximately 91% sensitivity and roughly 82% specificity, and in testing the same model reached 80%/75%. No statistical method was used to set the sample size in advance, and investigators knew the group allocation.

As to this clonotype: Its antigen is still unknown. No clone much larger than this one lies a single base away; base qualities are absent.

V drops 5 bases and J drops 2 bases, leaving 12 bases in between. From the cysteine up to the phenylalanine, the CDR3 has a length of 14 residues. Only the CDR3 DNA stays, 42 bases, in frame from base 1. The TCR beta CDR3 regions were amplified from the RNA transcripts. The TCR CDR3 was subjected to a first round of RT-PCR using the HTBI primer set and the Qiagen OneStep RT-PCR kit. Libraries were constructed in a second round of multiplex PCR, after which size selection and purification were performed. Libraries were sequenced paired-end with 100 bp reads on an Illumina HiSeq2000. Processing in the source paper ran as follows. SOAPnuke was used to process the raw data, throwing out any read that contained adapters or uncalled bases, had a mean Phred below 15, or lacked an exact constant-primer or identifier match. COPE v1.2.5 was used to merge the high-quality paired reads, and each unique nucleotide sequence was defined as a clonotype. MiTCR v1.1 was used to align clonotypes to the IMGT TRBV, TRBD and TRBJ reference segments. Only V-J combinations with frequency above 0.0001, covering 99% to 99.2% of repertoires, were analysed. A TCS score was defined as the ratio of F50 (clonal expansion) to E x V (chaos), with BLOSUM62-based TCRdist applied between CDR3 peptides within each V-J. Welch's t-statistics and random forest reduced around 510 V-J features to roughly 13, which were used in a naive Bayes classifier (R e1071). The Morisita-Horn index was used to measure how similar the thyroid and blood repertoires were. TCRdb itself trimmed the public reads at Q25 with fastp, ran MiXCR and retained productive beta chains. Rows are combined by CDR3 protein, so each entry shows the most common genes and DNA. For this entry, the V and J calls and clone size follow TCRdb and not the study's own pipeline. This sample has 450,000 to 700,000 distinct CDR3 sequences in its table, and 46% of those were observed once. Under 20% of the sample rests with the top ten.

This receptor was identified in an adult woman with Graves' disease, either hyperthyroidism or ophthalmopathy (not recorded which). The V and J genes are TRBV12-3 or TRBV12-4 and TRBJ1-1; 6 matching bases give a weak D call of TRBD1. Sequenced sample: peripheral blood or thyroid tissue (not recorded which). The CDR3 is CASSRGHSNTEAFF. The nucleotides are TGTGCCAGCAGTAGGGGACACTCCAACACTGAAGCTTTCTTT.